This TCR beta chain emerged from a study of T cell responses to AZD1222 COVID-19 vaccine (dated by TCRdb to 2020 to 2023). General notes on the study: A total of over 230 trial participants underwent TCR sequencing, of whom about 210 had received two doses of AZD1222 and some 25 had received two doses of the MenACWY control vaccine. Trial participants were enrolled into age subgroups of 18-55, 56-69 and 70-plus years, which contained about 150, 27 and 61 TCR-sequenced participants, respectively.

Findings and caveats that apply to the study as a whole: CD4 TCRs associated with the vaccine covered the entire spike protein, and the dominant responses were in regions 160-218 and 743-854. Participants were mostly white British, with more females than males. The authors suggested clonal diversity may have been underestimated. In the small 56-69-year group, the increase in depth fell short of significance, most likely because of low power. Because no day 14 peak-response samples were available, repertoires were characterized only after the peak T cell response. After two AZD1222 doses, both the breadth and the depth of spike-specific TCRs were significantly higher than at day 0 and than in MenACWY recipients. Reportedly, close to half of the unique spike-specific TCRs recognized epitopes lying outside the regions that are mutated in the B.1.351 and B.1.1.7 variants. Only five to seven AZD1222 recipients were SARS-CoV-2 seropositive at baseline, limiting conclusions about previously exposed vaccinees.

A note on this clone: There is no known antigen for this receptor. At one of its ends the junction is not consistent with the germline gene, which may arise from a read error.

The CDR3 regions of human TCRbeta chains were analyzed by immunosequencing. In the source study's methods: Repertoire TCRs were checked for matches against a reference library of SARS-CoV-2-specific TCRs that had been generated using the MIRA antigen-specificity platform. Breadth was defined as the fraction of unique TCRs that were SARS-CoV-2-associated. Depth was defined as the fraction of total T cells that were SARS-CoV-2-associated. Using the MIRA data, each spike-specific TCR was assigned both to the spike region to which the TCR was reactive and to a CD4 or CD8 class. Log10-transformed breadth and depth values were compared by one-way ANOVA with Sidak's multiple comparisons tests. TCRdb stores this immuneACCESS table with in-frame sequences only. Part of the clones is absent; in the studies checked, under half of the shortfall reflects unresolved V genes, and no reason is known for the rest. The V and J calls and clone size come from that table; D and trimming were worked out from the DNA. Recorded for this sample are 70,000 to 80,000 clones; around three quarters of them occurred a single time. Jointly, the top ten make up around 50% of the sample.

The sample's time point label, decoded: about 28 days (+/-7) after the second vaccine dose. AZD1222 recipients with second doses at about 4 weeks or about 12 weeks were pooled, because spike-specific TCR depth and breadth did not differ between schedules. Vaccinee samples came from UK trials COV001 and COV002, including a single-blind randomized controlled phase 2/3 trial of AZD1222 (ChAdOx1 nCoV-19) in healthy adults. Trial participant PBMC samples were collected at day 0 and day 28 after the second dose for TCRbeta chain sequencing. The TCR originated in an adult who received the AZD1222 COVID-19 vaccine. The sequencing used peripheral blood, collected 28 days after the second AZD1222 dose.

The CDR3 region has the sequence CASSWDSYERYF. The bases read TGCGCCAGCAGCTGGGACTCCTACGAGCGGTACTTC. The rearranged segments are TRBV5-1 and TRBJ2-7; TRBD2 might be the D gene, on 6 matching bases. The germline V gene yields SGHRS for CDR1 and YFSETQ for CDR2. Spanning cysteine to phenylalanine, the CDR3 consists of 12 amino acids. The read is trimmed to its CDR3 DNA, 36 bases read in frame from base 1. Joined to the reference TRBV5-1 and TRBJ2-7 proteins, this CDR3 gives the full variable domain: KAGVTQTPRYLIKTRGQQVTLSCSPISGHRSVSWYQQTPGQGLQFLFEYFSETQRNKGNFPGRFSGRQFSNSRSEMNVSTLELGDSALYLCASSWDSYERYFGPGTRLTVT.